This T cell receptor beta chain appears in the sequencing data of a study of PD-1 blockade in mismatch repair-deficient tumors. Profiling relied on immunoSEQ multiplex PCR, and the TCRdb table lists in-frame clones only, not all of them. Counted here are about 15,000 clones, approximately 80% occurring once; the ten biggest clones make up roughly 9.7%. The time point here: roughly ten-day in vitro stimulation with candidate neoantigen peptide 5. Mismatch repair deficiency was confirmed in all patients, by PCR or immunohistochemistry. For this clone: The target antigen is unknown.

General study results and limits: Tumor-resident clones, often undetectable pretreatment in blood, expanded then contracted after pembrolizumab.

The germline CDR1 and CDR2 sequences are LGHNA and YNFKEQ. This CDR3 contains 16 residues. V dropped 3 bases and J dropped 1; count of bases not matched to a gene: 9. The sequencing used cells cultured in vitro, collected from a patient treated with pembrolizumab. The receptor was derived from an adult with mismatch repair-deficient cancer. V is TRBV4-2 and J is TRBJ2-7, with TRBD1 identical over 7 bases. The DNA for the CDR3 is TGTGCCAGCAGCCAGTCCGGGACAGTTGGGTCCTACGAGCAGTACTTC. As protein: CASSQSGTVGSYEQYF.